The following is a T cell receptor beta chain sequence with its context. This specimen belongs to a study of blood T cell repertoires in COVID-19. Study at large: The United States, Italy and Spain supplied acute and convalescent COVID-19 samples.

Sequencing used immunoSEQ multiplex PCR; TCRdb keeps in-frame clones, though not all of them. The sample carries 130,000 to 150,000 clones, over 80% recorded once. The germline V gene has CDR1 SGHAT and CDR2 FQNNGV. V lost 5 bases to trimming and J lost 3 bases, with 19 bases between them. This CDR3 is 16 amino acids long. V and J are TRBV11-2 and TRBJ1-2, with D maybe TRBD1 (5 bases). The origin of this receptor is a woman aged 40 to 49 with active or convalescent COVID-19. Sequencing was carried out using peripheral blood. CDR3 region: CASSPKGVTGHYGYTF. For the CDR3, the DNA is TGTGCCAGCAGCCCTAAAGGGGTTACCGGGCACTATGGCTACACCTTC. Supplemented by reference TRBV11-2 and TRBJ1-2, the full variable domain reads EAGVAQSPRYKIIEKRQSVAFWCNPISGHATLYWYQQILGQGPKLLIQFQNNGVVDDSQLPKDRFSAERLKGVDSTLKIQPAKLEDSAVYLCASSPKGVTGHYGYTFGSGTRLTVV.